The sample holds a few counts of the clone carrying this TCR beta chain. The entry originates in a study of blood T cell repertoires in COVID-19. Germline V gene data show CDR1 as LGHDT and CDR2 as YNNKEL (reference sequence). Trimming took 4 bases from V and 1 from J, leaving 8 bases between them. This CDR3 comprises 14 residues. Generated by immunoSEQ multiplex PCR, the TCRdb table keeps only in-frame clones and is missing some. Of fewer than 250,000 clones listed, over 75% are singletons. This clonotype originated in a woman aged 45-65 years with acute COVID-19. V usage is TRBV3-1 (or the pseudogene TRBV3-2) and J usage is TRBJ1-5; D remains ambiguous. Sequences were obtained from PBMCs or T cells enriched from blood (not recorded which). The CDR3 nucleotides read TGTGCCAGCAGCCTCAGCGGGAGCAATCAGCCCCAGCATTTT. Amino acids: CASSLSGSNQPQHF.